Included here is one TCR beta chain sequence, with context. Its antigen is unidentified. Expressed TCRB transcripts were sequenced, since all the RNA that had been isolated was reverse transcribed. TCRdb's copy holds only in-frame clones and misses some; the assay was immunoSEQ multiplex PCR. The data contain under 400,000 clones, around a fifth of them singletons. This CDR3 is 13 amino acids long. J lost 7 bases, V lost 3 bases, and 5 bases had no gene match. Germline lookup yields CDR1 GTSNPN and CDR2 SVGIG (reference sequence). The purity of all sorted populations exceeded 95%. The source of the sample is a study of beta chain features in type 1 diabetes. General observations from the study: The study found fewer insertions and more deletions at VDJ junctions in type 1 diabetes patients. Moderately but significantly shorter TCRB CDR3s were found in Type 1 diabetes patients in all four CD4+ subsets.

The source material was naive CD4+ T cells from blood. The clonotype comes from a woman aged 18-35 years in good health. This sequence joins TRBV30 and TRBJ2-7; 11 bases agree with TRBD1. The chain's CDR3 is CAWRQGQGGEQYF. CDR3 DNA: TGTGCCTGGAGGCAGGGACAGGGGGGGGAGCAGTACTTC.